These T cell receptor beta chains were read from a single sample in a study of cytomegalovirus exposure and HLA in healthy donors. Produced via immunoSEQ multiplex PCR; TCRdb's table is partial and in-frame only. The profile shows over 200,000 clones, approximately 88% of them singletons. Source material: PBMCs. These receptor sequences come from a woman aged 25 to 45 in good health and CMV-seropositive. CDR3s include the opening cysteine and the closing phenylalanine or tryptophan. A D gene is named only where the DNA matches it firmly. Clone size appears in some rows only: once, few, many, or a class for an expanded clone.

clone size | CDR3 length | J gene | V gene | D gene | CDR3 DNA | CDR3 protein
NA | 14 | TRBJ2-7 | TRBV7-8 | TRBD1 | TGTGCCAGCAGCTTAGGGGACAGGGGTCGGGAGCAGTACTTC | CASSLGDRGREQYF
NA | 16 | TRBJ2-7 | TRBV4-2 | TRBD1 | TGTGCCAGCAGTCAACGCGGGACAGGGGGTACTTACGAGCAGTACTTC | CASSQRGTGGTYEQYF
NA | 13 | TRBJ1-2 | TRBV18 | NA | TGTGCCAGCTCACCAACCAGTGACTATGGCTACACCTTC | CASSPTSDYGYTF
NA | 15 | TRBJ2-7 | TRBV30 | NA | TGTGCCTGGAGCGCCGATATGGGCAGGACCTACGAGCAGTACTTC | CAWSADMGRTYEQYF
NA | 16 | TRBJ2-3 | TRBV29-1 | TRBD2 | TGCAGCGGCTTTTTTATGGGACTAGCGGGAGTAGATACGCAGTATTTT | CSGFFMGLAGVDTQYF
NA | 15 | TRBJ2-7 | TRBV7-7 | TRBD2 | TGTGCTAGCAGCGTCGGGACTAACCCCTCAGACGAGCAGTACTTC | CASSVGTNPSDEQYF
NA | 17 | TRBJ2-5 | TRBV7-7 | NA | TGTGCTAGCAGCTCGGCTACAGGGGGCAGCGGGAGTGAGACCCAGTACTTC | CASSSATGGSGSETQYF
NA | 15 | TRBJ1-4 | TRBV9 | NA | TGTGCCAGCAGCGTAGGAGGAGCAACTAATGAAAAACTGTTTTTT | CASSVGGATNEKLFF
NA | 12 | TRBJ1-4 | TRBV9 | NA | TGTGCCAGCAGCGTAGGGGGTGAAGTACTGTTTTTT | CASSVGGEVLFF
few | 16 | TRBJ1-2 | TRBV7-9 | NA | TGTGCCAGCAGCACCATGGACAGCCCGACAAGCTATGGCTACACCTTC | CASSTMDSPTSYGYTF
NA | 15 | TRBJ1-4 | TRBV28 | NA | TGTGCCAGCAGTACAGGTTCTCTGTCCCGGGGGGAACTGTTTTTT | CASSTGSLSRGELFF
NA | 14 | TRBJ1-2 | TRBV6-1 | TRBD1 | TGTGCCAGCAGTGAAAAACAGGGGGCGCGTGGCTACACCTTC | CASSEKQGARGYTF
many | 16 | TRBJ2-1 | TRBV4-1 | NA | TGCGCCAGCAGCCCCAACGAGGGGGAACCCTACAATGAGCAGTTCTTC | CASSPNEGEPYNEQFF
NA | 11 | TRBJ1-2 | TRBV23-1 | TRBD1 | TGCGCCAGCTTCGGACAGGGAAACTACACCTTC | CASFGQGNYTF
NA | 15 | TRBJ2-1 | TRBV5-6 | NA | TGTGCCAGCATCCTAGGACCTTTCTCCTACAATGAGCAGTTCTTC | CASILGPFSYNEQFF
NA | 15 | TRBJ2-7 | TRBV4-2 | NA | TGTGCCAGCAGTCTTGACTCGGAGGGGAGCTACGAGCAGTACTTC | CASSLDSEGSYEQYF
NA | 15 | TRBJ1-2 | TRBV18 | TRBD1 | TGTGCCAGCTCACCTGGTATCGAGGGGGCGCGGGGCTACACCTTC | CASSPGIEGARGYTF
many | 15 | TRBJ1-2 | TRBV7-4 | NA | TGTGCCAGCAGCTACCCTGGGAGGGACGAGTATGGCTACACCTTC | CASSYPGRDEYGYTF
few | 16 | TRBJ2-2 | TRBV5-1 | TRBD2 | TGCGCCAGCAGCTTGAGACTAGCGGTTAACACCGGGGAGCTGTTTTTT | CASSLRLAVNTGELFF
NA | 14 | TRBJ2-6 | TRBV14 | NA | TGTGCCAGCAGCCCCACGGGGGGGGCCAACGTCCTGACTTTC | CASSPTGGANVLTF
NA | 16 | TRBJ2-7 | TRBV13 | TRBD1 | TGTGCCAGCAGCTCAACCAGGAGGACAGGTGACTACGAGCAGTACTTC | CASSSTRRTGDYEQYF
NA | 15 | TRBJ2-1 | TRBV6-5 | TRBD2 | TGTGCCAGCAGTTCAAGCGGGAGGCGCTACAATGAGCAGTTCTTC | CASSSSGRRYNEQFF
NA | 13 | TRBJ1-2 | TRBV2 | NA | TGTGCCAGCAGTCGCGGGACGGGGGTAGGCTACACCTTC | CASSRGTGVGYTF
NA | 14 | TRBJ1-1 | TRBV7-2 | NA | TGTGCCAGCAGATATGGACAGTCTCGAACTGAAGCTTTCTTT | CASRYGQSRTEAFF